A selection of T cell receptor beta chains follows, all from one sample in a study of blood T cell repertoires in COVID-19. Data came from immunoSEQ multiplex PCR; TCRdb stores just in-frame clones and leaves some out. Of 250,000 or so clones in the sample, roughly 88% were seen once. Source material: PBMCs or T cells enriched from blood (not recorded which). The receptors derive from a woman in her forties or fifties who had recovered from COVID-19. The CDR3 runs from the conserved cysteine through the conserved F or W. A D gene is named only where the DNA matches it firmly. Rows give clone size only sometimes, using once, few, many, or a class for an expanded clone.

clone_size	v_call	j_call	d_call	cdr3_nt	cdr3_aa
-	TRBV11-3	TRBJ1-5	-	TGTGCCAGCAGCTCTGCAGGGATCCGTCAGCCCCAGCATTTT	CASSSAGIRQPQHF
-	TRBV4-3	TRBJ2-1	TRBD2	TGCGCCAGCAGCCAAGGGTTCGGGGGGGCCTGGGAGCAGTTCTTC	CASSQGFGGAWEQFF
-	TRBV19	TRBJ1-5	-	TGTGCCAGTAGTATCGGGGTTGGTGTCAATCAGCCCCAGCATTTT	CASSIGVGVNQPQHF
-	TRBV7-3	TRBJ2-1	-	TGTGCCAGCAGCACGAGCTCCTACAATGAGCAGTTCTTC	CASSTSSYNEQFF
-	TRBV4-3	TRBJ1-1	TRBD1	TGCGCCAGCAGCCAAGATCCCAATTCAGGGGGCACTGAAGCTTTCTTT	CASSQDPNSGGTEAFF
-	TRBV25-1	TRBJ2-3	-	TGTGCCAGCAGTGAGTACCAGGGAATGATAGGCGATACGCAGTATTTT	CASSEYQGMIGDTQYF
-	TRBV7-6	TRBJ1-1	TRBD1	TGTGCCAGCAGCGCACAGGGGGCCGACACTGAAGCTTTCTTT	CASSAQGADTEAFF
-	TRBV27	TRBJ2-3	-	TGTGCCAGCAGTTCTCGTGATACGCAGTATTTT	CASSSRDTQYF
-	TRBV7-2	TRBJ1-1	-	TGTGCCAGCAGCTTAGAGAGGTTGAGCACTGAAGCTTTCTTT	CASSLERLSTEAFF
-	TRBV29-1	TRBJ1-1	TRBD1	TGCAGCGTTGAGGGGACAGGGGTTCAAGCTGAAGCTTTCTTT	CSVEGTGVQAEAFF
-	TRBV25-1	TRBJ1-2	-	TGTGCCAGCAGTGATATAGACAGTCGCTATGGCTACACCTTC	CASSDIDSRYGYTF
-	TRBV19	TRBJ1-1	TRBD1	TGTGCCAGTAGTGTTGAGGGACAGCTGAACACTGAAGCTTTCTTT	CASSVEGQLNTEAFF
-	TRBV18	TRBJ1-1	-	TGTGCCAGCTCACCTTCAACAGGTGGGAACACTGAAGCTTTCTTT	CASSPSTGGNTEAFF
once	TRBV7-2	TRBJ2-5	-	TGTGCCAGCAGCTTAGGGTACAGTGCCCCAGAGACCCAGTACTTC	CASSLGYSAPETQYF
-	TRBV19	TRBJ2-1	-	TGTGCCAGTAGTGAGGGGGACAATGAGCAGTTCTTC	CASSEGDNEQFF
-	TRBV6-5	TRBJ1-4	-	TGTGCCAGCAGTTACGGGAGGGGCAATGAAAAACTGTTTTTT	CASSYGRGNEKLFF
-	TRBV4-1	TRBJ2-7	-	TGCGCCAGCAGCCAAGGTCTTGGGACTGTCTACGAGCAGTACTTC	CASSQGLGTVYEQYF
-	TRBV29-1	TRBJ1-2	TRBD1	TGCAGCGTTGTACAGGGGGACGGCTATGGCTACACCTTC	CSVVQGDGYGYTF
few	TRBV7-2	TRBJ2-3	TRBD2	TGTGCCAGCAGCCCCGGGACTAGCGGGGGGGCAATAGATACGCAGTATTTT	CASSPGTSGGAIDTQYF
-	TRBV5-4	TRBJ2-1	-	TGTGCCAGCAGCTTGGAGACAGAAGTATACAATGAGCAGTTCTTC	CASSLETEVYNEQFF
many	TRBV5-1	TRBJ1-5	-	TGCGCCAGCAGCGGACGACAGAGCGGGAATCAGCCCCAGCATTTT	CASSGRQSGNQPQHF
-	TRBV6-2/TRBV6-3	TRBJ1-4	TRBD1	TGTGCCAGCAGTTACGATTCGACAGGGAATGAAAAACTGTTTTTT	CASSYDSTGNEKLFF
few	TRBV7-9	TRBJ1-2	-	TGTGCCAGCAGCTTAGCGCAGGGATCGGAAGGCTACACCTTC	CASSLAQGSEGYTF
-	TRBV7-8	TRBJ2-5	TRBD2	TGTGCCAGCAGTGTACTAGCGGGGATACAAGAGACCCAGTACTTC	CASSVLAGIQETQYF
-	TRBV4-3	TRBJ2-4	TRBD2	TGCGCCAGCAGCCAAGGCGGGAGAGGGTTTCAGTACTTC	CASSQGGRGFQYF
-	TRBV5-4	TRBJ2-7	-	TGTGCCAGCAGCGAGTATAGCGGATCCTACGAGCAGTACTTC	CASSEYSGSYEQYF
-	TRBV6-6	TRBJ2-5	-	TGTGCCAGCAGTTACGGAACAGGGTTGTCGGAGACCCAGTACTTC	CASSYGTGLSETQYF
-	TRBV24-1	TRBJ2-3	-	TGTGCCACCAGTGGGGCGGACACATATACGCAGTATTTT	CATSGADTYTQYF
few	TRBV18	TRBJ1-5	-	TGTGCCAGCTCACCCGCACCGACAAGGACAGTCAATCAGCCCCAGCATTTT	CASSPAPTRTVNQPQHF
-	TRBV24-1	TRBJ1-5	TRBD1	TGTGCCACCAGCACAGGGGGCAATCAGCCCCAGCATTTT	CATSTGGNQPQHF
-	TRBV11-3	TRBJ2-7	TRBD2	TGTGCCAGCAGCCATCTAGCGGGCCAAAGCTACGAGCAGTACTTC	CASSHLAGQSYEQYF
-	TRBV5-1	TRBJ1-4	-	TGCGCCAGCAGCTTGGCAGGGAAGAGCGAAAAACTGTTTTTT	CASSLAGKSEKLFF
-	TRBV18	TRBJ1-5	TRBD1	TGTGCCAGCTCCCAGATGGGACAGGTGGGGAATCAGCCCCAGCATTTT	CASSQMGQVGNQPQHF
-	TRBV7-9	TRBJ2-1	TRBD1	TGTGCCAGCAGCTTTGACAGGGCCCCATACAATGAGCAGTTCTTC	CASSFDRAPYNEQFF
-	TRBV19	TRBJ1-1	TRBD1	TGTGCCAGTAGCCTACCAGGGGGATTTAACACTGAAGCTTTCTTT	CASSLPGGFNTEAFF
-	TRBV29-1	TRBJ1-5	TRBD1	TGCAGCGCGACAGGGGGTTCGGGGGCAGATCAGCCCCAGCATTTT	CSATGGSGADQPQHF
once	TRBV14	TRBJ1-2	TRBD1	TGTGCCAGCAGCCGCGGGAGGGGGACAGTGTCCTTC	CASSRGRGTVSF
-	TRBV28	TRBJ2-2	-	TGTGCCAGCAGAGGTAGCGGTAACACCGGGGAGCTGTTTTTT	CASRGSGNTGELFF
-	TRBV6-5	TRBJ1-6	-	TGTGCCAGCAATAACAGGGAGTTTTCACCCCTCCACTTT	CASNNREFSPLHF
few	TRBV28	TRBJ1-2	-	TGTGCCAGCAGTACTTATAACTATGGCTACACCTTC	CASSTYNYGYTF
once	TRBV28	TRBJ2-7	TRBD1	TGTGCCAGCAGGACCGGGACAGCCTCCTACGAGCAGTACTTC	CASRTGTASYEQYF
-	TRBV27	TRBJ1-2	-	TGTGCCAGCAGTTCAGGGATCGCTGGCTACACCTTC	CASSSGIAGYTF
-	TRBV6-4	TRBJ2-3	TRBD2	TGTGCCAGCAGTGACTCCGGGGGGGCCACAGATACGCAGTATTTT	CASSDSGGATDTQYF
-	TRBV3-1/TRBV3-2	TRBJ2-3	-	TGTGCCAGCAGCATAGGGGGGGGGAACACAGATACGCAGTATTTT	CASSIGGGNTDTQYF
-	TRBV28	TRBJ2-7	TRBD2	TGTGCCAGCAGCTGGACTAGTGGAAACTACGAGCAGTACTTC	CASSWTSGNYEQYF
-	TRBV7-9	TRBJ1-5	TRBD1	TGTGCCAGCAGCTCAAACCGGGACAGGGGCCCTCTCTCCCAGCATTTT	CASSSNRDRGPLSQHF
-	TRBV6-2/TRBV6-3	TRBJ2-1	-	TGTGCCAGCAGTTACTCGGTGACTTCTACCAGGCAGGGCTCCTACAATGAGCAGTTCTTC	CASSYSVTSTRQGSYNEQFF
-	TRBV6-5	TRBJ2-2	-	TGTGCCAGCAGTCAGGGACTTTCCGTCGGGGAGCTGTTTTTT	CASSQGLSVGELFF
-	TRBV27	TRBJ2-3	TRBD2	TGTGCCAGCAGTCGGCCGGGACTAACAGATACGCAGTATTTT	CASSRPGLTDTQYF
-	TRBV27	TRBJ2-5	-	TGTGCCAGCAGATTAGGAGGGGCGGCTGAGACCCAGTACTTC	CASRLGGAAETQYF
-	TRBV18	TRBJ1-5	-	TGTGCCAGCTCACCAAACAGAAATCAGCCCCAGCATTTT	CASSPNRNQPQHF
-	TRBV20-1	TRBJ2-1	TRBD2	TGCAGTGCTAGTGGTCTAGCGGGAGACCCCTCCTACAATGAGCAGTTCTTC	CSASGLAGDPSYNEQFF
-	TRBV20-1	TRBJ1-2	-	TGCAGTGCTAGTGATACGAGGGTTTCTACCTATGGCTACACCTTC	CSASDTRVSTYGYTF